The entry below describes one TCR beta chain. The antigen is undetermined. This entry belongs to a study of post-analysis software for immune sequencing data. Study observations and caveats: Significantly lower normalized Chao1 diversity was seen in multiple sclerosis patients than in controls. TRBV5-6, TRBV5-1 and TRBV20-1 belonged to a set of about 5 TRBV segments that were more frequent in patients than controls.

Unique molecular identifiers had been added to the TCR beta cDNA libraries. TCRdb reprocessed the PCR reads with MiXCR, giving one entry per CDR3 protein. The repertoire holds about 820,000 distinct CDR3 sequences, with approximately 57% as singletons. The CDR3 sequence is 14 residues long. Germline V CDR1 and CDR2: SGHRS, YFSETQ. V lost 0 bases and J 11 bases, leaving 17 bases between the germline ends. V gene TRBV5-1 combines with J gene TRBJ2-5; the D gene is possibly TRBD1 (5 bases). The sequence was collected from a girl aged 5-17 years with multiple sclerosis. Material for sequencing was blood. CDR3 protein: CASSLGRAWNEQYF. CDR3 nucleotide sequence: TGCGCCAGCAGCTTGGGCAGGGCATGGAATGAGCAGTACTTC.